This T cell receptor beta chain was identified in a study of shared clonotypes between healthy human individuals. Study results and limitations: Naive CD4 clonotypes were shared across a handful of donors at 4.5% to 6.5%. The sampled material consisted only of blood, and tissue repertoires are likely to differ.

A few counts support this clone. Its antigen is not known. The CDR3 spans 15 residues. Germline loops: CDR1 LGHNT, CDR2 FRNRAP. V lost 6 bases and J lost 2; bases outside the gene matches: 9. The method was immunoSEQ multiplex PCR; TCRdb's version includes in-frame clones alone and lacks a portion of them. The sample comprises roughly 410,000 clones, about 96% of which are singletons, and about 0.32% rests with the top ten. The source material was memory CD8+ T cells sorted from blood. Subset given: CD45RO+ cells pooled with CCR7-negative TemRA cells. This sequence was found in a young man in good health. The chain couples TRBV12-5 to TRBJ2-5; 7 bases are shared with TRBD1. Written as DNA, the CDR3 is TGTGCTAGTGGCGTTTCACAGGGGTTTCAAGAGACCCAGTACTTC. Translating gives CASGVSQGFQETQYF.